Sequencing of this TCR beta chain was carried out in a study of CD8 T cells in ankylosing spondylitis. Whole-study findings and limits: Disease-linked clones were reportedly significantly enriched in matched ankylosing spondylitis synovial fluid.

V dropped 4 bases and J dropped 2; count of bases not matched to a gene: 5. In germline, CDR1 is SGDLS, CDR2 YYNGEE. The CDR3 is 15 residues long. There are many counts of this clonotype. Its antigen remains unidentified. Quantitative molecular-barcoded 5'-RACE generated the TCR beta libraries. TCRdb redid the calling of the 5' RACE reads with MiXCR, one entry per CDR3 protein. The sample holds tens of thousands of distinct CDR3 sequences, approximately 3% seen once. The clonotype comes from a male donor with ankylosing spondylitis or in good health (not recorded which). The sample consisted of blood, either unsorted or a sorted T cell fraction (not recorded which). The chain recombines TRBV9 with TRBJ2-3, with 9 bases matching TRBD2. The CDR3 DNA reads as TGTGCCAGCAGCCTTATAGCGGGAGCCACAGATACGCAGTATTTT. This encodes CASSLIAGATDTQYF.